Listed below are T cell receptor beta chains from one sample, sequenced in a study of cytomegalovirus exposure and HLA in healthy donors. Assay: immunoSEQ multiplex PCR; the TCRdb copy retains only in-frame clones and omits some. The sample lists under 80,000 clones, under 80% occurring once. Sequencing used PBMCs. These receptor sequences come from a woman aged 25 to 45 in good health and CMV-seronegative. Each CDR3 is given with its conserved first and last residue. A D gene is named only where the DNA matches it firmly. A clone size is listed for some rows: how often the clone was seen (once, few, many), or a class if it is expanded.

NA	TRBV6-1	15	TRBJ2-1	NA	CASSETPLGVNEQFF	TGTGCCAGCAGTGAAACACCCCTTGGTGTCAATGAGCAGTTCTTC
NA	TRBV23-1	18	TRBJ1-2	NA	CASSQSGKQPILFYGYTF	TGCGCCAGCAGTCAATCGGGCAAACAACCGATCTTATTCTATGGCTACACCTTC
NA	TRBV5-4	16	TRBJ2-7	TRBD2	CASSPGFRLAGDEQYF	TGTGCCAGCAGCCCTGGGTTTAGGCTAGCGGGAGACGAGCAGTACTTC
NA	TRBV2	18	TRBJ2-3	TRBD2	CASSVRPLGTSGTDTQYF	TGTGCCAGCAGCGTCCGTCCGTTGGGGACTAGCGGCACAGATACGCAGTATTTT
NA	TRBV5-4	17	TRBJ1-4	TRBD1	CASSTYRGVTTNEKLFF	TGTGCCAGCAGCACCTACAGGGGAGTCACAACTAATGAAAAACTGTTTTTT
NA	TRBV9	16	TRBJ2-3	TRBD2	CASSAPGTSGTNTQYF	TGTGCCAGCAGTGCCCCCGGGACTAGCGGAACAAATACGCAGTATTTT
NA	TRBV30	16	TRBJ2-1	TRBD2	CAWRKTGLAEYNEQFF	TGTGCCTGGAGGAAGACAGGACTAGCGGAGTACAATGAGCAGTTCTTC
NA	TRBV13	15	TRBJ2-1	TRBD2	CASSSGLADYNEQFF	TGTGCCAGCAGCTCGGGACTAGCGGACTACAATGAGCAGTTCTTC
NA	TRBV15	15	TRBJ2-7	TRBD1	CATSRGDREIYEQYF	TGTGCCACCAGCAGAGGGGACAGGGAAATCTACGAGCAGTACTTC
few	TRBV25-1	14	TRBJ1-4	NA	CASSEQVEGEKLFF	TGTGCCAGCAGTGAACAGGTCGAGGGTGAAAAACTGTTTTTT
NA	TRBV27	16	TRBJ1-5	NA	CASSFGGTLGNQPQHF	TGTGCCAGCAGTTTCGGTGGGACATTAGGGAATCAGCCCCAGCATTTT
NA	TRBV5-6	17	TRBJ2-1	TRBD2	CASSLAIRTSGYNEQFF	TGTGCCAGCAGCTTGGCCATTAGGACTAGCGGCTACAATGAGCAGTTCTTC
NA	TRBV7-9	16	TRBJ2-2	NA	CASSLGAGPNTGELFF	TGTGCCAGCAGCTTAGGGGCGGGACCTAACACCGGGGAGCTGTTTTTT
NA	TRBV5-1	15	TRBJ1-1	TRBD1	CASRAGAGGYTEAFF	TGCGCCAGCAGGGCGGGGGCAGGGGGCTACACTGAAGCTTTCTTT
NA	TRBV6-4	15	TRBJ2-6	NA	CASSITGPGANVLTF	TGTGCCAGCAGCATTACAGGGCCTGGGGCCAACGTCCTGACTTTC
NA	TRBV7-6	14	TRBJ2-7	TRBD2	CASSLGTSGDEQYF	TGTGCCAGCAGCTTGGGGACTAGCGGCGACGAGCAGTACTTC
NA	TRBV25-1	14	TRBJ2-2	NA	CASSLSRIGGELFF	TGTGCCAGCAGTCTATCAAGAATCGGCGGGGAGCTGTTTTTT
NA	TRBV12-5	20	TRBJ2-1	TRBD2	CASGDSGSPLGRFGRGEQFF	TGTGCTAGTGGGGATAGCGGGAGCCCTCTGGGAAGGTTCGGTCGGGGTGAGCAGTTCTTC
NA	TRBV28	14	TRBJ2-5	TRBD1	CASSFLQGQETQYF	TGTGCCAGCAGTTTCCTACAGGGGCAAGAGACCCAGTACTTC
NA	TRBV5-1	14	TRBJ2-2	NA	CASSFATYTGELFF	TGCGCCAGCAGCTTCGCGACATACACCGGGGAGCTGTTTTTT
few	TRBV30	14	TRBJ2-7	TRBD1	CAWMAGTGSYEQYF	TGTGCCTGGATGGCGGGGACAGGATCCTACGAGCAGTACTTC
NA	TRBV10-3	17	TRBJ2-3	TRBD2	CAISESPQRGSRYTQYF	TGTGCCATCAGTGAGTCGCCCCAACGCGGGAGTAGGTATACGCAGTATTTT
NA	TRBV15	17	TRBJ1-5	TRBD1	CATSRDPRDRSNQPQHF	TGTGCCACCAGCAGAGATCCAAGGGACAGGAGCAATCAGCCCCAGCATTTT
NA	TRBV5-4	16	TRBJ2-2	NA	CASSPRDRHSGGELFF	TGTGCCAGCAGCCCCCGTGACAGGCACTCGGGCGGGGAGCTGTTTTTT
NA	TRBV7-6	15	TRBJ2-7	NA	CASSLEAGDSYEQYF	TGTGCCAGCAGCTTAGAGGCCGGCGACTCCTACGAGCAGTACTTC
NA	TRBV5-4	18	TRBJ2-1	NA	CASSVLGGVTLSYNEQFF	TGTGCCAGCAGCGTACTAGGAGGTGTCACTCTTTCCTACAATGAGCAGTTCTTC
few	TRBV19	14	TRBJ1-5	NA	CATSFGYSNQPQHF	TGTGCCACCTCTTTCGGGTATAGCAATCAGCCCCAGCATTTT
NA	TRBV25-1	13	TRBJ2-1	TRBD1	CASSENRGNEQFF	TGTGCCAGCAGTGAGAACAGGGGAAATGAGCAGTTCTTC
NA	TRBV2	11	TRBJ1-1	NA	CASGRGDWAFF	TGTGCCAGCGGCAGGGGAGATTGGGCTTTCTTT
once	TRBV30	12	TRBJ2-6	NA	CAWSEVGGVLTF	TGTGCCTGGAGTGAAGTCGGAGGGGTCCTGACTTTC
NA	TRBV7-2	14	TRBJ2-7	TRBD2	CASTEGLIPYEQYF	TGTGCCAGCACCGAGGGACTAATCCCCTACGAGCAGTACTTC
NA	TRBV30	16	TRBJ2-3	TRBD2	CAWSVGLAGGGDTQYF	TGTGCCTGGAGCGTGGGACTAGCGGGAGGGGGAGATACGCAGTATTTT
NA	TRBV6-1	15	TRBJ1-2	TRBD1	CASSDRQGPNHGYTF	TGTGCCAGCAGTGATAGACAGGGACCTAACCATGGCTACACCTTC
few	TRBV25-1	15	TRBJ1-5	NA	CASSGEQGKGQPQHF	TGTGCCAGCAGTGGAGAACAGGGTAAAGGCCAGCCCCAGCATTTT
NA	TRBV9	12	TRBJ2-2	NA	CASSGLGGELFF	TGTGCCAGCAGCGGCCTCGGCGGGGAGCTGTTTTTT
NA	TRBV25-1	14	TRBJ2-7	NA	CASSEGARYNEQYF	TGTGCCAGCAGTGAAGGGGCCAGGTATAACGAGCAGTACTTC
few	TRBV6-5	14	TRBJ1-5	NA	CASSYSGSNQPQHF	TGTGCCAGCAGTTACAGCGGGTCCAATCAGCCCCAGCATTTT
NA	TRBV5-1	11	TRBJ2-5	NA	CASSLSETQYF	TGCGCCAGCAGCTTGTCGGAGACCCAGTACTTC
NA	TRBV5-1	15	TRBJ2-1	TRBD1	CASSLGQGSLDEQFF	TGCGCCAGCAGCTTGGGACAGGGCTCTTTGGATGAGCAGTTCTTC
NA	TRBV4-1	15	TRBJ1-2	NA	CASSHRAGQAYGYTF	TGCGCCAGCAGCCACCGAGCAGGGCAGGCCTATGGCTACACCTTC
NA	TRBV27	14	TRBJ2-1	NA	CASSLAAVYNEQFF	TGTGCCAGCAGTCTGGCCGCGGTCTACAATGAGCAGTTCTTC
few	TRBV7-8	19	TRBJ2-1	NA	CASSLIGVVAPTNYNEQFF	TGTGCCAGCAGCTTAATCGGGGTCGTAGCCCCCACCAACTACAATGAGCAGTTCTTC
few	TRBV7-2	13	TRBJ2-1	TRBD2	CASSLAAGRAWFF	TGTGCCAGCAGCTTAGCCGCCGGGAGGGCCTGGTTCTTC